These 32 T cell receptor beta chains came from one sample sequenced in a study of blood T cell repertoires in COVID-19. Assay: immunoSEQ multiplex PCR; the TCRdb copy retains only in-frame clones and omits some. The profile shows approximately 100,000 clones, more than 70% of them singletons. The sample consisted of peripheral blood. Source of these receptors: a woman between 55 and 75 years old with acute or convalescent COVID-19.

The CDR3 protein is CASSSEGGLGELFF. The DNA for the CDR3 is TGTGCCAGCAGTTCCGAGGGGGGGCTCGGGGAGCTGTTTTTT. The chain joins TRBV6-5 to TRBJ2-2; tentatively, D is TRBD2 (7 bases). V lost 4 bases and J 7 bases, leaving 13 bases between the germline ends. In germline, CDR1 is MNHEY, CDR2 SVGAGI. The CDR3 is 14 residues long.

The rearrangement uses TRBV19 and TRBJ1-5, with no clear D. V lost 0 bases to trimming and J lost 5 bases, with 11 bases between them. The CDR3 is 15 residues long. CDR1 and CDR2 (germline): LNHDA, SQIVND (reference sequence). CDR3 in DNA: TGTGCCAGTAGTATAGATCTACAGTCCTATCAGCCCCAGCATTTT. Translated, it gives CASSIDLQSYQPQHF. Filled out from reference TRBV19 and TRBJ1-5, the complete variable domain reads DGGITQSPKYLFRKEGQNVTLSCEQNLNHDAMYWYRQDPGQGLRLIYYSQIVNDFQKGDIAEGYSVSREKKESFPLTVTSAQKNPTAFYLCASSIDLQSYQPQHFGDGTRLSIL.

The V and J genes are TRBV4-2 and TRBJ1-2; D remains unclear. The germline gives CDR1 LGHNA, CDR2 YNFKEQ. The CDR3 is 19 amino acids. Trimming took off 1 base at V and 1 base at J, with 22 bases between the two ends. The CDR3 DNA is TGTGCCAGCAGCCAAGTTATTGGTACAGAGGGCTTGGGTAACTATGGCTACACCTTC. Translated, it gives CASSQVIGTEGLGNYGYTF.

The chain carries TRBV2 and TRBJ1-2; D is possibly TRBD1 (6 bases). In germline, CDR1 is SNHLY, CDR2 FYNNEI. This CDR3 spans 12 amino acids. V dropped 5 bases and J dropped 6 bases, with 10 bases sitting between them. The CDR3 protein is CASSKQGHGYTF. The CDR3 coding sequence is TGTGCCAGCAGTAAACAGGGTCATGGCTACACCTTC. Supplemented by reference TRBV2 and TRBJ1-2, the full variable domain reads EPEVTQTPSHQVTQMGQEVILRCVPISNHLYFYWYRQILGQKVEFLVSFYNNEISEKSEIFDDQFSVERPDGSNFTLKIRSTKLEDSAMYFCASSKQGHGYTFGSGTRLTVV.

J is TRBJ1-6 and V is TRBV3-1 (or the pseudogene TRBV3-2), with 10 positions matching TRBD1. Germline CDR1 LGHDT, CDR2 YNNKEL (reference sequence). The CDR3 sequence is 14 residues long. With V trimmed by 4 bases and J by 8 bases, 2 bases remained unmatched. In DNA form, the CDR3 reads TGTGCCAGCAGCCCGGGACAGGGGTATTCACCCCTCCACTTT. Protein sequence: CASSPGQGYSPLHF.

The rearrangement links TRBV4-1 to TRBJ1-4; D unclear. The CDR3 extends over 15 amino acids. The V gene lost 10 bases and the J gene lost 7 bases, with 22 bases spanning the gap. Germline values: CDR1 MGHRA, CDR2 YSYEKL. The CDR3 region is CATSPKEIAGEKLFF. The CDR3 DNA sequence: TGCGCCACCTCCCCCAAAGAGATCGCCGGTGAAAAACTGTTTTTT.

The J gene is TRBJ1-4, the V gene TRBV4-2; no definite D call. The germline CDR1 and CDR2 sequences are LGHNA and YNFKEQ. CDR3 length equals 15 residues. The V and J ends lost 4 bases and 8 bases respectively, with 17 bases between them. DNA of the CDR3: TGTGCCAGCAGCCTCCGAGGAGGGAGGCAGGAAAAACTGTTTTTT. Translating it yields CASSLRGGRQEKLFF.

This clone has just one count. The chain is built from TRBV11-2 and TRBJ2-2; D unresolved. The V gene's germline CDR1 is SGHAT and CDR2 FQNNGV. V was trimmed by 2 bases and J by 0 bases, leaving 7 bases between them. The length of the CDR3 is 15 residues. This chain's CDR3 is CASSLNPSNTGELFF. The CDR3 coding sequence is TGTGCCAGCAGCTTAAATCCCTCGAACACCGGGGAGCTGTTTTTT.

The J gene is TRBJ2-5, the V gene TRBV6-2 or TRBV6-3; D is unclear. Germline values: CDR1 MNHEY, CDR2 SVGEGT. The CDR3 consists of 13 residues. Trimming took off 5 bases at V and 6 bases at J, with 13 bases between the two ends. The CDR3 DNA reads as TGTGCCAGCAGTCCCCCCCCGGTGCAGACCCAGTACTTC. It is translated as CASSPPPVQTQYF.

This rearrangement joins TRBV11-3 to TRBJ2-5, with 14 bases aligning to TRBD2. Germline CDR1 SGHNT, CDR2 YENEEA. Trimming took 5 bases from V and 8 from J; bases not matched to a gene: 10. This CDR3 comprises 16 residues. This chain's CDR3 is CASSPSAGTSGSTQYF. CDR3 nucleotide sequence: TGTGCCAGCAGCCCCAGTGCCGGGACTAGCGGGAGTACCCAGTACTTC.

The chain couples TRBV6-5 to TRBJ1-6; 9 nucleotides agree with TRBD1. CDR1 is MNHEY, CDR2 SVGAGI, per germline. V shed 7 bases and J 6 bases; nucleotides not matched to a gene: 4. The CDR3 spans 14 residues. CDR3: CASTPGQGNSPLHF. For the CDR3, the DNA is TGTGCCAGCACTCCGGGACAGGGTAATTCACCCCTCCACTTT.

The sample holds one count of this clone. The genes are TRBV6-5 and TRBJ2-1, with D perhaps matching TRBD1 (5 bases). Trimming took 2 bases from V and 0 from J, leaving 8 bases between them. This CDR3 region has 15 residues. The germline V gene encodes CDR1 MNHEY and CDR2 SVGAGI. This chain's CDR3 is CASSYGAVSYNEQFF. The CDR3 DNA reads TGTGCCAGCAGTTACGGGGCAGTCTCCTACAATGAGCAGTTCTTC.

The table lists this clone with a count of one. The chain couples TRBV2 to TRBJ2-4; 8 bases line up with TRBD2. Trimming removed 1 base from V and 7 bases from J; junction bases left unmatched: 6. The germline gives CDR1 SNHLY, CDR2 FYNNEI. This CDR3 contains 15 residues. The CDR3 loop is CASSEGGLAMNIQYF. DNA of the CDR3: TGTGCCAGCAGTGAAGGCGGACTAGCTATGAACATTCAGTACTTC.

The chain has TRBV6-5 and TRBJ1-6, with 7 bases fitting TRBD1. This CDR3 contains 14 residues. The V segment lost 2 bases and the J segment 8 bases; nucleotides outside the gene matches: 3. The germline V gene encodes CDR1 MNHEY and CDR2 SVGAGI. CDR3 sequence (DNA): TGTGCCAGCAGTTACAGGGGGCTAGATTCACCCCTCCACTTT. Translation gives CASSYRGLDSPLHF.

The chain has TRBV11-2 and TRBJ2-7, with TRBD2 matching over 7 bases. The V segment lost 3 bases and the J segment 2 bases; nucleotides outside the gene matches: 4. The CDR3 consists of 14 residues. Germline lookup yields CDR1 SGHAT and CDR2 FQNNGV. The CDR3 here is CASSLGLAAYEQYF. The CDR3, as DNA: TGTGCCAGCAGCTTGGGGCTAGCGGCCTACGAGCAGTACTTC. Full variable domain (rest looked up from reference TRBV11-2 and TRBJ2-7): EAGVAQSPRYKIIEKRQSVAFWCNPISGHATLYWYQQILGQGPKLLIQFQNNGVVDDSQLPKDRFSAERLKGVDSTLKIQPAKLEDSAVYLCASSLGLAAYEQYFGPGTRLTVT.

The chain has TRBV5-6 and TRBJ1-4, with D possibly TRBD1 on 6 matching bases. The V gene's germline CDR1 is SGHDT and CDR2 YYEEEE. V was clipped by 4 bases and J by 7 bases, with 23 bases between them. This CDR3 spans 17 amino acids. This chain's CDR3 is CASSRTGIYSFGEKLFF. The DNA for the CDR3 is TGTGCCAGCAGCCGTACAGGGATATATAGTTTTGGTGAAAAACTGTTTTTT.

The chain combines TRBV7-9 with TRBJ2-3; D call uncertain. This CDR3 has 15 amino acids. The V and J ends lost 1 base and 2 bases respectively, with 10 bases between them. Germline CDR1 is SEHNR and CDR2 is FQNEAQ (reference sequence). The DNA of the CDR3 is TGTGCCAGCAGCTTAGGAGCAGCGAACACAGATACGCAGTATTTT. It translates to CASSLGAANTDTQYF.

CDR3 in amino acids: CASSFIAGEGTGELFF. The CDR3 region has the DNA TGTGCCAGCTCATTCATAGCGGGAGAGGGCACCGGGGAGCTGTTTTTT. The chain uses TRBV18 and TRBJ2-2; 9 bases are a match to TRBD2. This CDR3 has 16 amino acids. The ends lost 5 bases at V and 4 bases at J; junction bases unmatched: 8. Germline V lookup: CDR1 KGHSH, CDR2 LQKENI.

CDR3 bases: TGTGCCACCAGTTCCCGGGACAGGTTGGGGGGACGCAATCAGCCCCAGCATTTT. This encodes CATSSRDRLGGRNQPQHF. This chain connects TRBV24-1 to TRBJ1-5; 8 positions agree with TRBD1. V dropped 6 bases and J dropped 2; count of bases not matched to a gene: 14. The CDR3 is 18 residues long. The V gene's germline CDR1 is KGHDR and CDR2 SFDVKD.

V gene TRBV3-1 (or the pseudogene TRBV3-2) combines with J gene TRBJ2-7; D gene uncertain. V lost 0 bases and J 6 bases, leaving 12 bases between the germline ends. The V gene's germline CDR1 is LGHDT and CDR2 YNNKEL (reference sequence). The CDR3 is made up of 14 amino acids. CDR3 amino acids: CASSQDGRTGEQYF. CDR3 DNA sequence: TGTGCCAGCAGCCAAGATGGAAGAACGGGCGAGCAGTACTTC.

The chain combines TRBV19 with TRBJ1-6; TRBD1 matches at 8 bases. V was clipped by 7 bases and J by 6 bases; unmatched bases: 5. This CDR3 has 14 residues. Per the germline V gene, CDR1 is LNHDA and CDR2 is SQIVND (reference sequence). CDR3 coding DNA: TGTGCCAGTATTCCAGGGGGCTTTAATTCACCCCTCCACTTT. Protein: CASIPGGFNSPLHF.

The V and J genes are TRBV4-2 and TRBJ1-2; 7 bases map to TRBD1. Germline V gene lookup returns CDR1 LGHNA and CDR2 YNFKEQ. The CDR3 totals 15 residues. Losses at the gene ends were 1 base for V and 2 bases for J; bases not matched to a gene: 4. CDR3 region: CASSQVVGGNYGYTF. The CDR3 DNA follows: TGTGCCAGCAGCCAAGTGGTAGGGGGCAACTATGGCTACACCTTC.

This chain joins TRBV5-1 and TRBJ1-6; no reliable D call. The germline V gene encodes CDR1 SGHRS and CDR2 YFSETQ. Trimming took off 1 base at V and 8 bases at J, with 7 bases between the two ends. The CDR3 covers 13 residues. The CDR3 DNA is TGCGCCAGCAGCTTGAGCGGGGATTCACCCCTCCACTTT. It encodes CASSLSGDSPLHF.

This chain links TRBV3-1 (or the pseudogene TRBV3-2) with TRBJ1-2, with D uncertain. With 3 bases removed from V and 5 bases from J, the gap between germline ends came to 7 bases. The CDR3 loop spans 12 amino acids. Looked up from germline, CDR1 is LGHDT and CDR2 is YNNKEL (reference sequence). As DNA, the CDR3 is TGTGCCAGCAGCCACTCACATTATGGCTACACCTTC. Protein product: CASSHSHYGYTF.

The chain has TRBV5-1 and TRBJ2-5; TRBD2 matches at 8 bases. This CDR3 is built from 13 residues. The junction had 4 bases not matched to a gene; V was cut back by 4 bases and J by 5 bases. Germline loops: CDR1 SGHRS, CDR2 YFSETQ. The DNA of the CDR3 is TGCGCCAGCAGCCACCCGGGAGGGGAGACCCAGTACTTC. Amino acid sequence: CASSHPGGETQYF.

The V and J genes are TRBV5-1 and TRBJ1-4, with D unclear. With 4 bases removed from V and 3 bases from J, the gap between germline ends came to 7 bases. CDR3 length: 13 residues. Germline values: CDR1 SGHRS, CDR2 YFSETQ. CDR3 in amino acids: CASSRVSNEKLFF. The CDR3 DNA is TGCGCCAGCAGCCGCGTTTCTAATGAAAAACTGTTTTTT.

V usage is TRBV28 and J usage is TRBJ2-3; weak D call: TRBD1 (5 bases). The V gene's germline CDR1 is MDHEN and CDR2 SYDVKM. The germline V and J ends were trimmed by 6 bases and 9 bases, with 7 bases remaining between them. The CDR3 covers 10 residues. The CDR3 here is CASRRGTQYF. As DNA, the CDR3 is TGTGCCAGCAGAAGGGGAACGCAGTATTTT. Based on the CDR3 plus reference TRBV28 and TRBJ2-3, the full variable domain is DVKVTQSSRYLVKRTGEKVFLECVQDMDHENMFWYRQDPGLGLRLIYFSYDVKMKEKGDIPEGYSVSREKKERFSLILESASTNQTSMYLCASRRGTQYFGPGTRLTVL.

The V call is TRBV5-4, the J call TRBJ2-7, with TRBD1 as a possible D gene (6 bases). Germline CDR1 SGHNT, CDR2 YYREEE (reference sequence). V lost 4 bases and J lost 3, with 14 bases in between. CDR3 length: 14 amino acids. The CDR3 reads CASSPTGTRYEQYF. Written as DNA, the CDR3 is TGTGCCAGCAGCCCCACCGGGACACGCTACGAGCAGTACTTC.

This chain uses TRBV27 with TRBJ2-1; TRBD2 matches 7 bases. This CDR3 comprises 15 residues. With V trimmed by 5 bases and J by 0 bases, 4 bases remained unmatched. Germline V gene sequence: CDR1 MNHEY, CDR2 SMNVEV (reference sequence). For the CDR3, the DNA is TGTGCCAGCAGTCGCTCTAGCGGCTCCTACAATGAGCAGTTCTTC. Its translation: CASSRSSGSYNEQFF.

This chain joins TRBV4-1 and TRBJ1-5; D is ambiguous. CDR1 and CDR2 from the germline V gene are MGHRA and YSYEKL. V lost 0 bases, J lost 1 base, and 4 bases lay in between. The CDR3 totals 14 residues. The CDR3 sequence is CASSQERSNQPQHF. CDR3 bases: TGCGCCAGCAGCCAAGAACGGAGCAATCAGCCCCAGCATTTT.

In nucleotides, the CDR3 is TGTGCCATCAGTCTCCTAAAGGGCTTAGCGGACCCAACTGCGACCCAGTACTTC. It encodes CAISLLKGLADPTATQYF. This chain connects TRBV10-3 to TRBJ2-5, with D maybe TRBD2 (6 bases). Trimming removed 5 bases at V and 7 bases at J, with 29 bases between. Germline values: CDR1 ENHRY, CDR2 SYGVKD. This CDR3 is built from 18 residues.

The CDR3 is CASSLTVNTEAFF. In nucleotides, the CDR3 is TGTGCCAGCAGTTTGACAGTGAACACTGAAGCTTTCTTT. V gene TRBV27 combines with J gene TRBJ1-1; D perhaps matches TRBD1 (5 bases). This CDR3 spans 13 amino acids. The V end was cut by 3 bases, the J end by 0 bases, with 5 bases between. In germline, CDR1 is MNHEY, CDR2 SMNVEV (reference sequence).